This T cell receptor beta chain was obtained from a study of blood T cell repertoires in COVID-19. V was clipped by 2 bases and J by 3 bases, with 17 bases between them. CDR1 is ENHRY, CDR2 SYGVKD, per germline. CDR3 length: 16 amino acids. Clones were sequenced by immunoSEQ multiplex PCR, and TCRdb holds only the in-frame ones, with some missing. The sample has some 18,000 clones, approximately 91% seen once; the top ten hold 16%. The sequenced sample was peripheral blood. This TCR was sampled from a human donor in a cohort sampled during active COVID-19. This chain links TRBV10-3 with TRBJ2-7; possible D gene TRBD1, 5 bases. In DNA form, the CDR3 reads TGTGCCATCAGTGAGGCACCCATTGACAGCAACTACGAGCAGTACTTC. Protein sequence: CAISEAPIDSNYEQYF.